These 23 T cell receptor beta chains originate from one sample sequenced in a study of neurological immune-mediated disorders. A single record per CDR3 protein comes from TCRdb applying MiXCR to the 5' RACE reads. Of around 31,000 distinct CDR3 sequences listed, roughly 3.7% were seen once; the top ten hold roughly 23%. Material for sequencing was CD4+ T cells from blood. The receptors originated from a woman aged 35 to 49 in good health.

This clonotype was counted many times. V usage is TRBV7-2 and J usage is TRBJ2-5; D uncertain. From germline, CDR1 is SGHTA and CDR2 FQGNSA. The V and J ends lost 6 bases and 7 bases respectively, with 21 bases between them. The CDR3 consists of 15 residues. The CDR3 loop is CASRPNSRSVGTQYF. CDR3 coding DNA: TGTGCCAGCAGGCCTAACTCACGGTCGGTAGGGACCCAGTACTTC.

This clonotype occurred many times. The rearrangement links TRBV14 to TRBJ2-3; TRBD2 agrees at 8 bases. V trimming: 4 bases; J trimming: 0 bases; junction bases outside the gene matches: 3. This CDR3 is 15 amino acids long. Germline-derived CDR1 and CDR2 are SGHDN and FVKESK. The CDR3 bases are TGTGCCAGCAGCCGGACTAGCTATAGCACAGATACGCAGTATTTT. Translated, it gives CASSRTSYSTDTQYF. The variable domain in full, completed from reference TRBV14 and TRBJ2-3, reads EAGVTQFPSHSVIEKGQTVTLRCDPISGHDNLYWYRRVMGKEIKFLLHFVKESKQDESGMPNNRFLAERTGGTYSTLKVQPAELEDSGVYFCASSRTSYSTDTQYFGPGTRLTVL.

This clonotype was seen ten or more times. The V call is TRBV28, the J call TRBJ2-5; 9 nucleotides line up with TRBD2. There are 13 residues in the CDR3. CDR1 and CDR2 (germline): MDHEN, SYDVKM. With 10 bases clipped from V and 3 bases from J, the junction kept 6 bases outside the gene matches. CDR3 nucleotides: TGTGCCAACCGAGCGGGAGGTGAAGAGACCCAGTACTTC. This encodes CANRAGGEETQYF.

This clonotype appeared many times. The chain is built from TRBV7-2 and TRBJ1-5, with D possibly TRBD1 on 5 matching bases. The germline V and J ends were trimmed by 2 bases and 4 bases, with 12 bases remaining between them. CDR1 SGHTA and CDR2 FQGNSA come from the germline V gene. The CDR3 has 15 amino acids. The CDR3, as DNA: TGTGCCAGCAGCTTATGGGGCACGAATAATCAGCCCCAGCATTTT. This sequence encodes CASSLWGTNNQPQHF.

This chain uses TRBV9 with TRBJ2-1; TRBD1 agrees at 7 bases. The CDR3 extends over 13 amino acids. Germline V gene lookup returns CDR1 SGDLS and CDR2 YYNGEE. V shed 4 bases and J 7 bases; nucleotides not matched to a gene: 5. The CDR3 here is CASSLTGVNEQFF. CDR3 bases: TGTGCCAGCAGCCTTACAGGGGTAAATGAGCAGTTCTTC.

This clonotype was seen many times. The chain couples TRBV20-1 to TRBJ2-1, with 7 bases identical to TRBD2. The trim removed 6 bases at V and 4 bases at J, leaving 6 bases unmatched. This CDR3 is 13 amino acids long. CDR1 and CDR2 from the germline V gene are DFQATT and SNEGSKA (reference sequence). The CDR3 is CSARGLYYNEQFF. CDR3 nucleotides: TGCAGTGCGAGGGGACTATATTACAATGAGCAGTTCTTC.

This clonotype ranks as medium-sized (0.01 to 0.1%). The CDR3 DNA follows: TGCAGTGCAGGGGGCAGGGGGTACACAGATACGCAGTATTTT. This sequence encodes CSAGGRGYTDTQYF. The rearrangement joins TRBV20-1 to TRBJ2-3, with 7 nucleotides matching TRBD1. V gave up 6 bases and J gave up 2 bases; unmatched junction bases: 8. The CDR3 is 14 residues long. Germline V gene data show CDR1 as DFQATT and CDR2 as SNEGSKA (reference sequence).

This clonotype was counted ten times or more. J is TRBJ1-1 and V is TRBV5-1; TRBD1 aligns across 7 bases. The CDR3 runs 14 residues. The V gene end was trimmed by 3 bases and the J gene end by 7 bases; junction bases not matched to a gene: 9. Germline CDR1 reads SGHRS; CDR2 reads YFSETQ. The CDR3 DNA reads TGCGCCAGCAGCTATATCGACAGGGCGAGTGAAGCTTTCTTT. It is translated as CASSYIDRASEAFF.

This clonotype was observed at least ten times. The CDR3 coding sequence is TGTGCCAGCAGCTTCCAAGCCGGGACAGGGTATGGCTACACCTTC. It is translated as CASSFQAGTGYGYTF. The genes are TRBV7-2 and TRBJ1-2, with 9 bases lining up with TRBD1. This CDR3 region has 15 residues. Germline V gene data show CDR1 as SGHTA and CDR2 as FQGNSA. After removal of 3 bases from V and 5 bases from J, the junction contained 7 bases not matched to a gene. The whole variable domain, remainder taken from reference TRBV7-2 and TRBJ1-2, is GAGVSQSPSNKVTEKGKDVELRCDPISGHTALYWYRQSLGQGLEFLIYFQGNSAPDKSGLPSDRFSAERTGGSVSTLTIQRTQQEDSAVYLCASSFQAGTGYGYTFGSGTRLTVV.

This clonotype was observed many times. V is TRBV27 and J is TRBJ2-7; 7 bases map to TRBD2. Germline CDR1 is MNHEY and CDR2 is SMNVEV (reference sequence). The CDR3 is made up of 13 amino acids. With V trimmed by 2 bases and J by 6 bases, 4 bases remained unmatched. The CDR3 DNA sequence: TGTGCCAGCAGTTTAGAAGGGAGGGCCGAGCAGTACTTC. It encodes CASSLEGRAEQYF.

This clonotype has at least ten counts. J is TRBJ2-3 and V is TRBV18, with TRBD2 as a possible D gene (5 bases). V lost 4 bases and J 6 bases, leaving 14 bases between the germline ends. This CDR3 has 14 residues. Germline CDR1 reads KGHSH; CDR2 reads LQKENI. Here the CDR3 reads CASSQAQPGDTQYF. The DNA of the CDR3 is TGTGCCAGCTCACAAGCTCAACCGGGGGATACGCAGTATTTT.

There are many counts of this clonotype. V gene TRBV29-1 combines with J gene TRBJ1-1; the D gene is possibly TRBD1 (5 bases). Germline V gene lookup returns CDR1 SQVTM and CDR2 ANQGSEA. This CDR3 is built from 16 residues. The DNA of the CDR3 is TGCTTGGTGATCGAGTTGAGGGGAAACATGAACACTGAAGCTTTCTTT. Amino acid sequence: CLVIELRGNMNTEAFF.

This clonotype has a count of ten or more. V usage is TRBV30 and J usage is TRBJ2-5; 15 nucleotides agree with TRBD2. Germline V gene lookup returns CDR1 GTSNPN and CDR2 SVGIG (reference sequence). This CDR3 has 15 amino acids. The V segment lost 1 base and the J segment 7 bases; nucleotides outside the gene matches: 4. The CDR3 region is CAWSARGLAGGTQYF. CDR3 DNA: TGTGCCTGGAGTGCTAGGGGACTAGCGGGAGGGACCCAGTACTTC.

This chain joins TRBV2 and TRBJ2-1; 12 nucleotides align to TRBD2. V shed 2 bases and J 7 bases; nucleotides not matched to a gene: 6. The CDR3 is made up of 16 amino acids. Germline-derived CDR1 and CDR2 are SNHLY and FYNNEI. The CDR3 DNA is TGTGCCAGCAGTGAAAGAGGGCTAGCGGGGGGGAATGAGCAGTTCTTC. It yields the protein CASSERGLAGGNEQFF.

This clonotype was observed at least ten times. The V call is TRBV20-1, the J call TRBJ1-5; D gene uncertain. V lost 7 bases, J lost 5 bases, and 12 bases lay in between. CDR1 DFQATT and CDR2 SNEGSKA come from the germline V gene (reference sequence). This CDR3 is built from 12 residues. CDR3 nucleotide sequence: TGCAGTGTGGGCAGCGGCGATCAGCCCCAGCATTTT. This gives the protein CSVGSGDQPQHF.

At least ten counts were recorded for this clonotype. The V gene is TRBV20-1, the J gene TRBJ2-7; D gene uncertain. Germline CDR1 DFQATT, CDR2 SNEGSKA (reference sequence). This CDR3 region has 11 residues. The V end was cut by 5 bases, the J end by 6 bases, with 11 bases between. The CDR3 nucleotides read TGCAGTGCTTTTTCAGCACCCGAGCAGTACTTC. It translates to CSAFSAPEQYF.

This clonotype was detected ten times or more. The J gene is TRBJ1-6, the V gene TRBV20-1, with 8 bases identical to TRBD1. In germline, CDR1 is DFQATT, CDR2 SNEGSKA (reference sequence). CDR3 length equals 13 residues. With 4 bases clipped from V and 9 bases from J, the junction kept 5 bases outside the gene matches. The CDR3: CSATDRGSSPLHF. The DNA of the CDR3 is TGCAGTGCTACAGACAGGGGTAGTTCACCCCTCCACTTT.

By share of the sample, this clonotype is medium-sized. The CDR3 loop reads CASSSKTENTEAFF. The CDR3 bases are TGTGCCAGCAGTTCCAAGACGGAAAACACTGAAGCTTTCTTT. The chain combines TRBV12-3 or TRBV12-4 with TRBJ1-1, with D uncertain. The CDR3 has 14 amino acids. V lost 4 bases and J 2 bases, leaving 11 bases between the germline ends.

This clonotype was counted at least ten times. J is TRBJ2-5 and V is TRBV28; D not certain. The germline V gene has CDR1 MDHEN and CDR2 SYDVKM. The CDR3 has 12 residues. Trimming left V 8 bases short and J 2 bases short, with 9 bases between. CDR3: CASASLQETQYF. CDR3 coding DNA: TGTGCCAGCGCCAGCCTTCAAGAGACCCAGTACTTC.

This clonotype occurred many times. The chain is built from TRBV5-1 and TRBJ2-7, with 8 bases fitting TRBD1. This CDR3 region has 15 residues. J was trimmed by 3 bases and V by 1 base; bases with no gene match: 6. The germline V gene encodes CDR1 SGHRS and CDR2 YFSETQ. The CDR3 DNA reads as TGCGCCAGCAGCTTGACTCAGGGGGCATTCTACGAGCAGTACTTC. Translated: CASSLTQGAFYEQYF.

This clonotype was seen repeatedly, ten times or more. This chain connects TRBV20-1 to TRBJ2-7; 9 bases match TRBD2. V trimming: 3 bases; J trimming: 8 bases; junction bases outside the gene matches: 14. The CDR3 consists of 15 residues. CDR1 and CDR2 (germline): DFQATT, SNEGSKA (reference sequence). The CDR3 region is CSARSVERGAPKQYF. CDR3 DNA sequence: TGCAGTGCTAGGTCAGTGGAGCGGGGGGCCCCAAAGCAGTACTTC.

There are many counts of this clonotype. The chain uses TRBV15 and TRBJ1-1; TRBD1 agrees at 7 bases. CDR3 length: 14 amino acids. Germline V gene lookup returns CDR1 LNHNV and CDR2 YYDKDF (reference sequence). The trim removed 5 bases at V and 5 bases at J, leaving 8 bases unmatched. CDR3 in DNA: TGTGCCACCAGCCGAAACAGGGGTGGGACTGAAGCTTTCTTT. Its translation: CATSRNRGGTEAFF.

The chain links TRBV11-1 to TRBJ2-1; D is tentatively TRBD1 or TRBD2 (6 bases each). CDR1 is SGHAT, CDR2 FQDESV, per germline (reference sequence). V gave up 5 bases and J gave up 14 bases, with 22 bases separating them. The CDR3 length is 14 residues. CDR3 residues: CASSLGGQVRWEFF. The CDR3 DNA sequence: TGTGCCAGCAGCCTTGGGGGGCAGGTACGGTGGGAGTTCTTC.